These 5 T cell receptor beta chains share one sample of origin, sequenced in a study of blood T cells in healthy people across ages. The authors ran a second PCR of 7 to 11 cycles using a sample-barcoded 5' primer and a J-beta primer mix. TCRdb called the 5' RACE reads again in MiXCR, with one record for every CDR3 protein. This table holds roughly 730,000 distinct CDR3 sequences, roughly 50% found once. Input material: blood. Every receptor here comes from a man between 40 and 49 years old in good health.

The CDR3 region has the DNA TGCAGTGCTAGAGATCCTGGGCGGGAAACAGGCAATGAGCAGTTCTTC. It specifies CSARDPGRETGNEQFF. The V gene is TRBV20-1, the J gene TRBJ2-1, with D possibly matching TRBD2 (6 bases). V was shortened by 0 bases and J by 6 bases, with 18 bases between the two germline ends. Germline CDR1 and CDR2: DFQATT and SNEGSKA (reference sequence). The CDR3 is 16 amino acids.

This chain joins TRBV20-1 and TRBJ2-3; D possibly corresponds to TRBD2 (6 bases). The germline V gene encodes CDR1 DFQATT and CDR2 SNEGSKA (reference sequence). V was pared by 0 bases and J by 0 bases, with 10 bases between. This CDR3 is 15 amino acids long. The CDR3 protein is CSARETGRSTDTQYF. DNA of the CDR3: TGCAGTGCTAGAGAAACGGGGAGGAGCACAGATACGCAGTATTTT.

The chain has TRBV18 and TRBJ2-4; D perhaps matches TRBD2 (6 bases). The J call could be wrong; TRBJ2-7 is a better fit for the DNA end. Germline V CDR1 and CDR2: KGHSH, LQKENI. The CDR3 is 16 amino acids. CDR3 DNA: TGTGCCAGCTCGGGACCAAAGAATAGCGGTACCTACGAGCAGTACTTC. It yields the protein CASSGPKNSGTYEQYF.

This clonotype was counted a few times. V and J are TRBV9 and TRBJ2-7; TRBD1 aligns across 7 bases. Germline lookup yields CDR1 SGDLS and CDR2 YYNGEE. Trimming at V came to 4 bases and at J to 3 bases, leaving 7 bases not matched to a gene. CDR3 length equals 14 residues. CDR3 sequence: CASSSGRDSYEQYF. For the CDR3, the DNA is TGTGCCAGCAGCTCAGGACGGGACAGCTACGAGCAGTACTTC. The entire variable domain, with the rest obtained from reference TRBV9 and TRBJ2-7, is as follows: DSGVTQTPKHLITATGQRVTLRCSPRSGDLSVYWYQQSLDQGLQFLIQYYNGEERAKGNILERFSAQQFPDLHSELNLSSLELGDSALYFCASSSGRDSYEQYFGPGTRLTVT.

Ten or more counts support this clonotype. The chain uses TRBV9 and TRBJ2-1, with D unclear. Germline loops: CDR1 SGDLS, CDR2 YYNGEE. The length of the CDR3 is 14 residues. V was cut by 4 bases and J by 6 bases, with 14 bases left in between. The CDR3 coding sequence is TGTGCCAGCAGCCCCAGTCCCTCAGCCAATGAGCAGTTCTTC. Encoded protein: CASSPSPSANEQFF. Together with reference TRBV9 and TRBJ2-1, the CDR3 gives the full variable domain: DSGVTQTPKHLITATGQRVTLRCSPRSGDLSVYWYQQSLDQGLQFLIQYYNGEERAKGNILERFSAQQFPDLHSELNLSSLELGDSALYFCASSPSPSANEQFFGPGTRLTVL.